Sequencing of this TCR beta chain was carried out in a study of chemoradiotherapy in HPV16-positive cancers (dated by TCRdb to 2022 to 2024). As for the study more broadly: Functional T-cell assays on cells from two HPV16-positive patients defined candidate HPV-specific T-cell clones and common TCR motifs. The study set out to ask whether T-cell immunity against the HPV oncoproteins E6 and E7 changes over the course of chemoradiotherapy and whether that immunity affects survival. The candidate HPV-specific TCRs and motifs were then tracked in TCR repertoires from 80 to 95 patients with HPV-related cancers. Summary of the overall study and its limitations: In HPV16-positive patients, expansion of HPV-responsive T cells during chemoradiotherapy was associated with improved recurrence-free survival. Only two HPV16-positive patients were used to derive the functional definition of HPV-specific T cells, and the survival association was reported for HPV16-positive patients. Expansion of candidate HPV-specific clones and E7-related TCR motifs was observed in the tumor microenvironment during treatment, whereas no such expansion was observed for non-HPV-specific T cells.

The library came from the immunoSEQ multiplex PCR assay. TCRdb holds this immuneACCESS table with in-frame rearrangements only. Some clones are missing; in checked studies, unresolved V genes explain under half, and the rest has no known cause. In this sample the table shows some 25,000 clones, less than 95% of which occur a single time. Jointly, the top ten make up approximately 3% of the sample. Repertoires were sampled multiple times during chemoradiotherapy, which allowed clonal expansion in the tumor microenvironment to be followed. From a lookup of the germline V gene (reference sequence), CDR1 and CDR2 are SGHKS and YYEKEE. Relative to germline, V is missing 4 bases and J is missing 8 bases, with 9 bases of the junction outside any gene match. The CDR3 numbers 15 residues from cysteine through phenylalanine. Solely the CDR3 DNA is kept, with 45 bases framed from the first base. This clone occurred a few times. What antigen it recognizes has not been identified. Base quality data are lacking; no much larger clone is found one base away.

Sampling was performed from a patient who underwent chemoradiotherapy. The chain is encoded by TRBV5-5 joined to TRBJ1-6, and TRBD1 matches 7 of the central bases. The sequence derives from a human donor with HPV-associated anogenital cancer. The sequence in DNA is TGTGCCAGCAGCCTTAGACAGGGTTTGGATTCACCCCTCCACTTT. This codes for CASSLRQGLDSPLHF.